The T cell receptor beta chain described here comes from a study of PD-L1 blockade in urothelial cancer. About the study: Males with urothelial cancer arising in the bladder constituted about 85% of the roughly 30 patients. Blood-derived samples held a median around 140,000 T cells.

Patient disease was locally advanced or metastatic urothelial carcinoma. There are 15 residues in the CDR3. Germline-derived CDR1 and CDR2 are MNHNY and SVGAGI (reference sequence). Trimming took 0 bases from V and 5 from J, leaving 10 bases between them. Repertoires were generated with immunoSEQ multiplex PCR, while TCRdb's copy carries only in-frame clones and drops some. The table has about 83,000 clones, around 90% seen once; the top ten hold roughly 5.7%. Sequenced here: PBMCs, sampled around atezolizumab (anti-PD-L1) treatment. The receptor's source is a woman in her 70s with urothelial cancer. The rearrangement uses TRBV6-6 and TRBJ1-4; no clear D gene. The CDR3 DNA sequence: TGTGCCAGCAGTTACTCGGGGAGGCTGAATGAAAAACTGTTTTTT. Translating it yields CASSYSGRLNEKLFF.